What follows are 21 T cell receptor beta chains derived from one specimen sequenced in a study of tumor-infiltrating lymphocytes in oesophageal squamous cell carcinoma. TCRdb used MiXCR to reprocess the PCR reads, holding one entry per CDR3 protein. The sample gives about 21,000 distinct CDR3 sequences, around 39% of which show up once; around 10% is in the top ten. The material sequenced was esophageal tumor tissue. The receptors here all came from a male donor with esophageal squamous cell carcinoma.

The rearrangement joins TRBV7-2 to TRBJ2-5; 7 bases are a match to TRBD2. The DNA end favors TRBJ2-1, so the J call may be wrong. The CDR3 extends over 13 amino acids. CDR1 SGHTA and CDR2 FQGNSA come from the germline V gene. For the CDR3, the DNA is TGTGCCAGCAGCTTGGCGGGGGTCCCCGAGCAGTTCTTC. Its translation: CASSLAGVPEQFF.

This clonotype was observed at least ten times. The chain has TRBV2 and TRBJ1-1, with D perhaps TRBD1 (5 bases). This CDR3 is 12 amino acids long. Trimming pared 7 bases from V and 6 bases from J, leaving 12 bases between. CDR1 is SNHLY, CDR2 FYNNEI, per germline. The chain's CDR3 is CASKSPRAEAFF. CDR3 coding DNA: TGTGCCAGCAAGTCCCCCAGGGCTGAAGCTTTCTTT.

The chain joins TRBV7-3 to TRBJ2-3; 9 bases are a match to TRBD2. V lost 5 bases, J lost 4 bases, and 4 bases stayed unmatched. Per germline, CDR1 SGHTA and CDR2 FQGTGA. The CDR3 length is 14 residues. The CDR3 DNA reads as TGTGCCAGCAGCGGTAGCGGGAGTGCAGATACGCAGTATTTT. Translated: CASSGSGSADTQYF.

The sample holds many counts of this clonotype. The chain recombines TRBV6-1 with TRBJ2-1; 14 positions match TRBD2. Germline V gene data show CDR1 as MNHNS and CDR2 as SASEGT. With V trimmed by 6 bases and J by 6 bases, 10 bases remained unmatched. This CDR3 comprises 17 residues. In DNA, the CDR3 is TGTGCCAGCAGCCCACTCGAAGGACTAGCGGGAGGCAATGAGCAGTTCTTC. This encodes CASSPLEGLAGGNEQFF.

This clonotype appeared a single time. CDR3 protein: CASSPLGQGRGTQYF. CDR3 bases: TGTGCCAGCAGTCCACTTGGACAGGGAAGAGGGACCCAGTACTTC. V is TRBV12-3 or TRBV12-4 and J is TRBJ2-3; 8 bases align to TRBD1. TRBJ2-5 matches the DNA end more closely, so the J call is doubtful. This CDR3 has 15 amino acids.

The gene calls are TRBV4-2 and TRBJ1-1; D gene unclear. This CDR3 has 13 residues. Trimming cost V 4 bases and J 5 bases, with 11 bases left between them. Germline CDR1 LGHNA, CDR2 YNFKEQ. CDR3 DNA sequence: TGTGCCAGCAGCCCGTCCGGTCGGACTGAAGCTTTCTTT. This codes for CASSPSGRTEAFF.

The chain uses TRBV7-8 and TRBJ1-4; a possible D gene is TRBD1 (6 bases). With 2 bases removed from V and 4 bases from J, the gap between germline ends came to 11 bases. Germline CDR1 SGHVS, CDR2 FQNEAQ. This CDR3 is built from 15 residues. CDR3 sequence reads: CASSLFDRSNEKLFF. For the CDR3, the DNA is TGTGCCAGCAGCTTATTCGACAGGAGTAATGAAAAACTGTTTTTT.

Many counts were recorded for this clonotype. V usage is TRBV27 and J usage is TRBJ2-7; TRBD2 matches 9 bases. CDR1 and CDR2 from the germline V gene are MNHEY and SMNVEV (reference sequence). V shed 2 bases, J shed 7 bases, and the junction held 9 bases outside the gene matches. This CDR3 is built from 15 residues. The CDR3 sequence: CASSLRLAAYNEQYF. The CDR3 DNA reads TGTGCCAGCAGTTTAAGACTAGCGGCCTACAATGAGCAGTACTTC.

This clonotype was picked up a small number of times. CDR3: CASSWTGGEQFF. The CDR3 DNA sequence: TGTGCCAGCAGTTGGACAGGGGGTGAGCAGTTCTTC. V is TRBV12-3 or TRBV12-4 and J is TRBJ2-1; TRBD1 matches at 10 bases. The CDR3 is made up of 12 amino acids. V lost 4 bases and J lost 9; bases outside the gene matches: 0.

This clonotype has at least ten counts. One base away lies a much larger clone, so this may be a sequencing read error. The chain uses TRBV7-2 and TRBJ2-1; the match to TRBD2 covers 9 bases. Losses at the gene ends were 3 bases for V and 10 bases for J; bases not matched to a gene: 7. Germline-derived CDR1 and CDR2 are SGHTA and FQGNSA. The CDR3 is made up of 14 amino acids. The CDR3 DNA sequence: TGTGCCAGCAGCTTCCTAGCGGGATCGAGGGAGCAGTTCTTC. This translates into CASSFLAGSREQFF. Drawing the rest from reference TRBV7-2 and TRBJ2-1, the complete variable domain is GAGVSQSPSNKVTEKGKDVELRCDPISGHTALYWYRQSLGQGLEFLIYFQGNSAPDKSGLPSDRFSAERTGGSVSTLTIQRTQQEDSAVYLCASSFLAGSREQFFGPGTRLTVL.

CDR3 protein: CSARDIGGGRGPQHF. CDR3 nucleotide sequence: TGCAGTGCTAGAGATATTGGAGGGGGGAGGGGGCCCCAGCATTTT. The chain couples TRBV20-1 to TRBJ1-5; TRBD1 is a possible D gene (6 bases). CDR3 size: 15 residues. CDR1 DFQATT and CDR2 SNEGSKA come from the germline V gene (reference sequence). V lost 0 bases, J lost 9 bases, and 18 bases lay in between.

This clonotype appeared many times. This chain uses TRBV7-9 with TRBJ1-2; 7 nucleotides agree with TRBD1. After removal of 2 bases from V and 8 bases from J, the junction contained 8 bases not matched to a gene. CDR1 is SEHNR, CDR2 FQNEAQ, per germline (reference sequence). The CDR3 covers 14 residues. The CDR3 DNA reads TGTGCCAGCAGCTTAATTGGACAGGCCCGAGGCTACACCTTC. Its translation is CASSLIGQARGYTF.

This clonotype was counted many times. The chain joins TRBV28 to TRBJ1-6, with D unclear. This CDR3 comprises 18 residues. Germline V CDR1 and CDR2: MDHEN, SYDVKM. V was shortened by 2 bases and J by 8 bases, with 22 bases between the two germline ends. CDR3 in amino acids: CASSLMDYRVSPYSPLHF. For the CDR3, the DNA is TGTGCCAGCAGTTTAATGGACTATAGGGTCTCACCATATTCACCCCTCCACTTT.

This clonotype came up many times. The chain couples TRBV5-1 to TRBJ2-6; D unresolved. The CDR3 spans 12 residues. Trimming removed 6 bases from V and 1 base from J, with 2 bases in between. The germline CDR1 and CDR2 sequences are SGHRS and YFSETQ. CDR3 in DNA: TGCGCCAGCATGTCTGGGGCCAACGTCCTGACTTTC. It is translated as CASMSGANVLTF.

CDR3 nucleotide sequence: TGTGCCAGCAGCTTTTATAGCGGGGGACAAGAGACCCAGTACTTC. Translated, it gives CASSFYSGGQETQYF. This chain links TRBV7-2 with TRBJ2-1; 9 bases align to TRBD2. The DNA end lines up better with TRBJ2-5; the J call may be wrong. This CDR3 spans 15 amino acids. The V gene's germline CDR1 is SGHTA and CDR2 FQGNSA.

The sample holds many counts of this clonotype. The chain employs TRBV27 and TRBJ1-6; perhaps TRBD1 as D (5 bases). V was pared by 2 bases and J by 9 bases, with 11 bases between. This CDR3 is 14 amino acids long. Germline CDR1 reads MNHEY; CDR2 reads SMNVEV (reference sequence). For the CDR3, the DNA is TGTGCCAGCAGTTTAGCAGGGTCCGGTTCACCCCTCCACTTT. Translated, it gives CASSLAGSGSPLHF.

The chain couples TRBV12-3 or TRBV12-4 to TRBJ2-3; D gene ambiguous. This CDR3 has 14 residues. V was clipped by 3 bases and J by 2 bases, with 9 bases between them. CDR3 DNA: TGTGCCAGCAGTTTGGGCGGATACACAGATACGCAGTATTTT. Translation: CASSLGGYTDTQYF.

A note on this clonotype: The CDR3 carries no conserved terminal phenylalanine or tryptophan, so it likely arises from a read error. No DNA is shown, since the ends of the CDR3 on it are uncertain; the CDR3 is the one TCRdb lists. The rearrangement links TRBV7-9 to TRBJ2-4; TRBD1 was called by the table and not checked on the DNA. Per the germline V gene, CDR1 is SEHNR and CDR2 is FQNEAQ (reference sequence). The CDR3 numbers 9 amino acids, ends counted. The CDR3 region is CASSLDRGS.

The chain links TRBV7-2 to TRBJ2-7; D possibly corresponds to TRBD2 (6 bases). V lost 5 bases to trimming and J lost 6 bases, with 17 bases between them. This CDR3 has 14 amino acids. The V gene's germline CDR1 is SGHTA and CDR2 FQGNSA. As DNA, the CDR3 is TGTGCCAGCAGCAGACTAGTGGAGGTCGGCGAGCAGTACTTC. Residues: CASSRLVEVGEQYF.

Worth noting for this clonotype: In this CDR3 the conserved last residue, phenylalanine or tryptophan, is missing, so a read error is likely. The DNA is omitted, as the CDR3 cannot be located on it reliably, and the CDR3 follows TCRdb's listing. This chain joins TRBV7-2 and TRBJ1-1. Germline V CDR1 and CDR2: SGHTA, FQGNSA. The CDR3 has 13 amino acids, counting both end residues. CDR3 protein: CASSLTYEQYFGP.

The rearrangement links TRBV28 to TRBJ1-1; D is unresolved. Trimming took 0 bases from V and 5 from J, leaving 16 bases between them. CDR3 length: 16 residues. Germline V lookup: CDR1 MDHEN, CDR2 SYDVKM. In nucleotides, the CDR3 is TGTGCCAGCAGTTTATGGGAGAAAGGTCTTAAAACTGAAGCTTTCTTT. Its protein is CASSLWEKGLKTEAFF.